This T cell receptor (beta chain) was captured in a study of blood T cell repertoires in COVID-19. Germline assignment: CDR1 MGHRA and CDR2 YSYEKL. Trimming stripped 1 base from V and 4 bases from J, with 11 bases between. The CDR3 is 15 amino acids. Original processing methods: Using reference gene primer amplification, nucleated cell counts were estimated. Here immunoSEQ multiplex PCR was the method, and the copy in TCRdb shows in-frame clones only, minus some. Clone size and V and J calls were adopted from that table, with D and trimming inferred from the DNA. Here the sample spans fewer than 300,000 clones, around 86% being singletons.

This rearrangement joins TRBV4-1 to TRBJ1-5; D is undetermined. The receptor's source is a woman in her thirties or forties who had recovered from COVID-19. Sequenced material: peripheral blood. CDR3 nucleotide sequence: TGCGCCAGCAGCCAAGGAGGGATGCGGAATCAGCCCCAGCATTTT. Protein product: CASSQGGMRNQPQHF.